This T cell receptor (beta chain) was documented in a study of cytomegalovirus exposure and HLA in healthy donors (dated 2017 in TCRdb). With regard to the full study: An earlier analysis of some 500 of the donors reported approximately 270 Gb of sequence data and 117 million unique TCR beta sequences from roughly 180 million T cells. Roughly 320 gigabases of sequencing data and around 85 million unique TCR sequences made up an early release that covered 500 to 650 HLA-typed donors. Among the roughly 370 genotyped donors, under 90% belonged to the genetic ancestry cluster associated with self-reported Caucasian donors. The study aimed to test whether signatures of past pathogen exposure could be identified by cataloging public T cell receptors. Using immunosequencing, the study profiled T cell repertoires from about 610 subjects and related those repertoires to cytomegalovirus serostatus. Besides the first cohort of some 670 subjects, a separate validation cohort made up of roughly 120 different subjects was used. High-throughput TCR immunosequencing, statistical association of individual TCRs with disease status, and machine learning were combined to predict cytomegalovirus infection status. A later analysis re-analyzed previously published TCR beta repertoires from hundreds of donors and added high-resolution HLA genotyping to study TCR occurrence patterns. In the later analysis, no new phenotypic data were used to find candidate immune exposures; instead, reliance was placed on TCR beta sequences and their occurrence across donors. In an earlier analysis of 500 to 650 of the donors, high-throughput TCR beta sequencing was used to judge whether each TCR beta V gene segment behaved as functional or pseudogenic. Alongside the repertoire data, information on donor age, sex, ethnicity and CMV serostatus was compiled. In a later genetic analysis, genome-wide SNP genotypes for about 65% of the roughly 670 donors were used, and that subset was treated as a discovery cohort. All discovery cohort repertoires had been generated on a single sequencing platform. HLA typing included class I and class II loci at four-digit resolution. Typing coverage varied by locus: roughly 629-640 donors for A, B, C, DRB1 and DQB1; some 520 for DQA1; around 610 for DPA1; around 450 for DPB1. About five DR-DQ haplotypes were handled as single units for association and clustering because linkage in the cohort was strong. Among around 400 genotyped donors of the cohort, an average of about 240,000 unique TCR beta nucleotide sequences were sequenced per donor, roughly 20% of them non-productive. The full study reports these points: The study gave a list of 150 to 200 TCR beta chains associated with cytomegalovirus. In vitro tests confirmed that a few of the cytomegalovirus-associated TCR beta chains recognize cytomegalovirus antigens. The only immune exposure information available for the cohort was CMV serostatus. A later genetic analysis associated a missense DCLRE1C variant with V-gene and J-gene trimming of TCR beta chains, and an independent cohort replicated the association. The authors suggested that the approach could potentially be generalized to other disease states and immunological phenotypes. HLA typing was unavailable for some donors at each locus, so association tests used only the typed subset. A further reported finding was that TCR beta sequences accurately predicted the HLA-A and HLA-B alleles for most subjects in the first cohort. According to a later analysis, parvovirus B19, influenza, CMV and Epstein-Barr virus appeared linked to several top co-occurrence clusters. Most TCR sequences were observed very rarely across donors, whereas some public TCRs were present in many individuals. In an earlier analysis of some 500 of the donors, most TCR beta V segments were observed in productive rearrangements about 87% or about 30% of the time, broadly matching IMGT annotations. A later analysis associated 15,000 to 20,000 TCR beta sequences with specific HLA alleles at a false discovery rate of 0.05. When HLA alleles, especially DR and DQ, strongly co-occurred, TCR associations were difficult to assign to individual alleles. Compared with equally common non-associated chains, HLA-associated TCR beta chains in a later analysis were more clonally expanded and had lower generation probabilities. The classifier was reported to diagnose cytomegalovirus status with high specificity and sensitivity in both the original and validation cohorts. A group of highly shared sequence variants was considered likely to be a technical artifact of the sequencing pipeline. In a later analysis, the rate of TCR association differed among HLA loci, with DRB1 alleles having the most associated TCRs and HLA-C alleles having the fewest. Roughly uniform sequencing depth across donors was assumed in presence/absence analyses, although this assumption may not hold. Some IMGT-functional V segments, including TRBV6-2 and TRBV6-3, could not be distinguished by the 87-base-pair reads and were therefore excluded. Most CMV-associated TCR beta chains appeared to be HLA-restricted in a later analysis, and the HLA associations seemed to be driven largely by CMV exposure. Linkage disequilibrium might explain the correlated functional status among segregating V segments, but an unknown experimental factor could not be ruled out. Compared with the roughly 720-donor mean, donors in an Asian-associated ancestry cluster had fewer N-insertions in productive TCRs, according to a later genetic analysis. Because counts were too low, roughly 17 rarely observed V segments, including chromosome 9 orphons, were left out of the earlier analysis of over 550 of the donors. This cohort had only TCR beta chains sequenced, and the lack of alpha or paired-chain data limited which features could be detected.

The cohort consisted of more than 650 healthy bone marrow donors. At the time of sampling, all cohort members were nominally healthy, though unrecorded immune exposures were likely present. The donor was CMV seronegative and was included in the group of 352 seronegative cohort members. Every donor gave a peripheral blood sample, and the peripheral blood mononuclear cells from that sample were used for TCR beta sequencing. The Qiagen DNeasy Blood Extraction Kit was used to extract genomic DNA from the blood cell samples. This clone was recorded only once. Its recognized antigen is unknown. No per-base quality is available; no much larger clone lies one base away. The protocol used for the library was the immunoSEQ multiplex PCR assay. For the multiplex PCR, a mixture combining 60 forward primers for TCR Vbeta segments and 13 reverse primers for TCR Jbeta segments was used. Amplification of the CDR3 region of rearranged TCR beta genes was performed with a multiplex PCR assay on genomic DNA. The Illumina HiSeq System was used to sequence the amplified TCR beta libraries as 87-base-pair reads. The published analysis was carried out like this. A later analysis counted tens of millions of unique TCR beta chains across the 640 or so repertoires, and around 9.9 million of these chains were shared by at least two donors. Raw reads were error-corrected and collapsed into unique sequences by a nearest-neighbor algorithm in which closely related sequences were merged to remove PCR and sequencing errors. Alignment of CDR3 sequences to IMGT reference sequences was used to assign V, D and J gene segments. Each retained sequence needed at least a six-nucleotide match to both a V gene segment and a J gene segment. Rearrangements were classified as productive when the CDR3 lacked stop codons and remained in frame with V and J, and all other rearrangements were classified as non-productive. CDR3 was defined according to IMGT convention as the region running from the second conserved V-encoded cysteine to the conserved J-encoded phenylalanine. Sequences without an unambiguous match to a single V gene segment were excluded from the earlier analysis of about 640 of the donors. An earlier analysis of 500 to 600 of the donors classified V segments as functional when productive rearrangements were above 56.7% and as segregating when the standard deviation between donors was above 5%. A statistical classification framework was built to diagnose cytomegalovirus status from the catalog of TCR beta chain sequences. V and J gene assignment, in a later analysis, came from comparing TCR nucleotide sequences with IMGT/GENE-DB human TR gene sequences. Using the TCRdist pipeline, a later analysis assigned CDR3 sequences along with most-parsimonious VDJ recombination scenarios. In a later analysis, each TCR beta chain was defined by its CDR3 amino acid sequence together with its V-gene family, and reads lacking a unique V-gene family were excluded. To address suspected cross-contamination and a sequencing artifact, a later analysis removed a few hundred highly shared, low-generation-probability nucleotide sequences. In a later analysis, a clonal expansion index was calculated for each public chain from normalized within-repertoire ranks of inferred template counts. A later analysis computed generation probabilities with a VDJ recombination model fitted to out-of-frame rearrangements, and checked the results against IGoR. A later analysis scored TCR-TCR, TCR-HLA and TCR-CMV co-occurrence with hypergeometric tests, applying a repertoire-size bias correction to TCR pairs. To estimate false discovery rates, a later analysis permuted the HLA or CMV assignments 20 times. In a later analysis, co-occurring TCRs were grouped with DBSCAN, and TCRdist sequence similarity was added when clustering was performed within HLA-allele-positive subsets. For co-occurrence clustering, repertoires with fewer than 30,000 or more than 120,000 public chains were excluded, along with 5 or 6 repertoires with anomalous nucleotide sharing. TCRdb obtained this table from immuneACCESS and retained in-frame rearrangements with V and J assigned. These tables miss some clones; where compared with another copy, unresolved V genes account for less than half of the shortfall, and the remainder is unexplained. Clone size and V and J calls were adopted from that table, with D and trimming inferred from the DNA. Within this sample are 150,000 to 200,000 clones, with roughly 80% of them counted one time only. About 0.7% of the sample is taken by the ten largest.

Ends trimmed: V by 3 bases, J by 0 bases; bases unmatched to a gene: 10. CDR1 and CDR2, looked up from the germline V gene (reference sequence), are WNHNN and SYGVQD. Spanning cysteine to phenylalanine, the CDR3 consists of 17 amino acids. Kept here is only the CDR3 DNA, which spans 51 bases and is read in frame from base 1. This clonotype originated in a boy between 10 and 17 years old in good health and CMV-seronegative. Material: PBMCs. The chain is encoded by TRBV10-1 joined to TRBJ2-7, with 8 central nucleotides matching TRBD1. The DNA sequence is TGCGCCAGCAGTGACAAGTACCCCGGGACAGGCTCCTACGAGCAGTACTTC. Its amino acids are CASSDKYPGTGSYEQYF.